This T cell receptor (beta chain) was recovered during a study of blood T cell repertoires in COVID-19. The wider study: Some COVID-19 samples were acute and others convalescent; all came from the United States, Italy and Spain. In each case, the material was cDNA or gDNA derived from T cells, B-cell-depleted T cells, or PBMCs.

This CDR3 has 12 amino acids. Germline CDR1 is MNHNY and CDR2 is SVGAGI (reference sequence). Original analysis: Nucleated cell number was recorded as an estimate derived from reference gene primer amplification. The assay was immunoSEQ multiplex PCR, and TCRdb's table has in-frame clones only and misses some. V and J calls and clone size are given by that table; D and trimming were obtained from the DNA. The sample has around 200,000 clones; around 83% are singletons. As regards this clone: The germline gene is not matched at one end of the junction; a read error may be the cause.

The specimen sequenced was peripheral blood. The V and J genes are TRBV6-6 and TRBJ1-3; D unresolved. The TCR was taken from a man aged 50-59 years with active or convalescent COVID-19. The CDR3 protein is CASSYLTYPLDF. For the CDR3, the DNA is TGTGCCAGCAGTTACCTCACCTACCCTTTGGATTTT.